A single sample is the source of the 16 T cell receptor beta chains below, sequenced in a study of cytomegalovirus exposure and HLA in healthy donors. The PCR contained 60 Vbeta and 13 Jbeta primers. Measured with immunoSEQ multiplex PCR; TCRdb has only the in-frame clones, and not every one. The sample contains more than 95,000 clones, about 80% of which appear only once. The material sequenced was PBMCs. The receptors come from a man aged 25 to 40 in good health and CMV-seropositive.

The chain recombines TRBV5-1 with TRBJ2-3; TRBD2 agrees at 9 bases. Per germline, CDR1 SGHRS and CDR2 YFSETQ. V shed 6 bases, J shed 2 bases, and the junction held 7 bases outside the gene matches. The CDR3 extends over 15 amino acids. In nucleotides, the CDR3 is TGCGCCAGCAAGGAGCGGGGGGCTTTCACAGATACGCAGTATTTT. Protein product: CASKERGAFTDTQYF.

The DNA for the CDR3 is TGTGCCAGTAGTTTGAGAGGTCGCAGGGTAGCTTTCTTT. Translating it yields CASSLRGRRVAFF. V usage is TRBV19 and J usage is TRBJ1-1; tentative D call: TRBD1 (5 bases). The germline V gene encodes CDR1 LNHDA and CDR2 SQIVND (reference sequence). The V and J ends lost 5 bases and 10 bases respectively, with 17 bases between them. CDR3 length: 13 amino acids.

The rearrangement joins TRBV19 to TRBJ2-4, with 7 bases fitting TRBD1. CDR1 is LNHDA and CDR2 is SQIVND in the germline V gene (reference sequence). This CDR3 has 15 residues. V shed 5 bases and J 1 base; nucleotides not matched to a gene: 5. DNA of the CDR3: TGTGCCAGTAGTTTCGACAGGGTCGCCAAAAACATTCAGTACTTC. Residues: CASSFDRVAKNIQYF.

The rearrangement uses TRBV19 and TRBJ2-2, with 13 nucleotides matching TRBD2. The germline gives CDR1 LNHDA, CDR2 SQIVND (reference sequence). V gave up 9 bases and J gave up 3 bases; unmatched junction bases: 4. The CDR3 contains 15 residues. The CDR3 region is CARFGLAGDTGELFF. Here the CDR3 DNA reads TGTGCCAGGTTCGGACTAGCGGGGGACACCGGGGAGCTGTTTTTT. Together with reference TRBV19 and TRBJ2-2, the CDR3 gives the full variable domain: DGGITQSPKYLFRKEGQNVTLSCEQNLNHDAMYWYRQDPGQGLRLIYYSQIVNDFQKGDIAEGYSVSREKKESFPLTVTSAQKNPTAFYLCARFGLAGDTGELFFGEGSRLTVL.

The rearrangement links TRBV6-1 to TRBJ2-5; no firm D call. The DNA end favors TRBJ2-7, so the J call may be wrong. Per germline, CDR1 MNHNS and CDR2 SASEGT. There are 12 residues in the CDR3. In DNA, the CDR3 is TGTGCCAGCAGTGAGAGTTCCTACGAGCAGTACTTC. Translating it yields CASSESSYEQYF.

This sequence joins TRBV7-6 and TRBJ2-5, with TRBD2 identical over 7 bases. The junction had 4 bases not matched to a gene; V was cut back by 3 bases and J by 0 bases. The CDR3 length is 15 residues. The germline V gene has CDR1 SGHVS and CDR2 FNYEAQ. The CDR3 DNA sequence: TGTGCCAGCAGCTTCACTAGCGCCCACCAAGAGACCCAGTACTTC. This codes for CASSFTSAHQETQYF.

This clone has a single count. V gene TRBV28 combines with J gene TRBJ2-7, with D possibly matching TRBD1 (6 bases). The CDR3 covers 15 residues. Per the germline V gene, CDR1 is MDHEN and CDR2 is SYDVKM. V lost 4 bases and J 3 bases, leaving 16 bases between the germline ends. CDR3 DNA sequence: TGTGCCAGCAGTTCAAATCCGGGACAAGGCTACGAGCAGTACTTC. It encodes CASSSNPGQGYEQYF.

CDR3: CAWGQGGISNQPQHF. CDR3 in DNA: TGTGCCTGGGGACAGGGGGGGATTAGCAATCAGCCCCAGCATTTT. The chain links TRBV30 to TRBJ1-5, with 10 bases identical to TRBD1. This CDR3 contains 15 residues. V trimming: 5 bases; J trimming: 0 bases; junction bases outside the gene matches: 4. The germline V gene has CDR1 GTSNPN and CDR2 SVGIG (reference sequence).

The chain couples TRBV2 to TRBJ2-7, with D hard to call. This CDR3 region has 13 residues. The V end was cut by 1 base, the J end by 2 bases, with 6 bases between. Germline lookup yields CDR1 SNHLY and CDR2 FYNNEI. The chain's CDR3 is CASSEDRPYEQYF. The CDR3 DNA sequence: TGTGCCAGCAGTGAAGACAGACCCTACGAGCAGTACTTC.

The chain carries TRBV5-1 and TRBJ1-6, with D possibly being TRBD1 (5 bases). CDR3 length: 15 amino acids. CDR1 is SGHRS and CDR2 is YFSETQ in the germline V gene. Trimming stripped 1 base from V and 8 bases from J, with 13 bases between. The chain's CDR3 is CASSLLPGPDSPLHF. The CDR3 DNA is TGCGCCAGCAGCTTGCTCCCAGGGCCGGATTCACCCCTCCACTTT.

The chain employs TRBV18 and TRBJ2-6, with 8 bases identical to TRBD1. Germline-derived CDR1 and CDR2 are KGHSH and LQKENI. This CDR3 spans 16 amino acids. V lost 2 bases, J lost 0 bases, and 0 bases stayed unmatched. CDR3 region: CASSPTGGSGANVLTF. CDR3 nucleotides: TGTGCCAGCTCACCAACAGGGGGCTCTGGGGCCAACGTCCTGACTTTC. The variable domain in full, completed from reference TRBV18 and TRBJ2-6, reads NAGVMQNPRHLVRRRGQEARLRCSPMKGHSHVYWYRQLPEEGLKFMVYLQKENIIDESGMPKERFSAEFPKEGPSILRIQQVVRGDSAAYFCASSPTGGSGANVLTFGAGSRLTVL.

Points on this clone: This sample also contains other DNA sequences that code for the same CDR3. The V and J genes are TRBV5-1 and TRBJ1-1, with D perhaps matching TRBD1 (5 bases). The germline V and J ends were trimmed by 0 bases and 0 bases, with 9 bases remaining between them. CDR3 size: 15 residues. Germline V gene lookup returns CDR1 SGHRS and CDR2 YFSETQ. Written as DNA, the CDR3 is TGCGCCAGCAGCTTGGCCGGACAAATGAACACTGAAGCTTTCTTT. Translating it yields CASSLAGQMNTEAFF.

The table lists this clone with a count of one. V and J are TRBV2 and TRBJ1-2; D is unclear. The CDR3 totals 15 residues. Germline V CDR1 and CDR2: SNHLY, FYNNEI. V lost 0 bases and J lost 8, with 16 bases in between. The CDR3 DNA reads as TGTGCCAGCAGTGAAGCGAGGGTTCAAGAAAGGGGCTACACCTTC. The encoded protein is CASSEARVQERGYTF.

CDR3 amino acids: CASTDRGVGTEAFF. The DNA for the CDR3 is TGTGCCAGCACCGATCGGGGGGTAGGCACTGAAGCTTTCTTT. This rearrangement joins TRBV6-5 to TRBJ1-1; possible D gene TRBD1, 5 bases. The germline CDR1 and CDR2 sequences are MNHEY and SVGAGI. Trimming took off 7 bases at V and 4 bases at J, with 16 bases between the two ends. The CDR3 consists of 14 residues.

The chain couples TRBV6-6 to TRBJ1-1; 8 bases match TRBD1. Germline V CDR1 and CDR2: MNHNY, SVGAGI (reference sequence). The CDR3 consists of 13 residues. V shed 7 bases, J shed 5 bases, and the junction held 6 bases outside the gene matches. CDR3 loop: CASIDRGGTEAFF. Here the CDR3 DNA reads TGTGCCAGCATCGACAGGGGTGGGACTGAAGCTTTCTTT.

CDR3 sequence reads: CASRQNLRGTEAFF. The DNA for the CDR3 is TGTGCCAGCAGACAAAATCTGCGCGGCACTGAAGCTTTCTTT. The V gene is TRBV4-2, the J gene TRBJ1-1, with D unclear. CDR1 is LGHNA and CDR2 is YNFKEQ in the germline V gene. Trimming took off 6 bases at V and 4 bases at J, with 15 bases between the two ends. The CDR3 sequence is 14 residues long.